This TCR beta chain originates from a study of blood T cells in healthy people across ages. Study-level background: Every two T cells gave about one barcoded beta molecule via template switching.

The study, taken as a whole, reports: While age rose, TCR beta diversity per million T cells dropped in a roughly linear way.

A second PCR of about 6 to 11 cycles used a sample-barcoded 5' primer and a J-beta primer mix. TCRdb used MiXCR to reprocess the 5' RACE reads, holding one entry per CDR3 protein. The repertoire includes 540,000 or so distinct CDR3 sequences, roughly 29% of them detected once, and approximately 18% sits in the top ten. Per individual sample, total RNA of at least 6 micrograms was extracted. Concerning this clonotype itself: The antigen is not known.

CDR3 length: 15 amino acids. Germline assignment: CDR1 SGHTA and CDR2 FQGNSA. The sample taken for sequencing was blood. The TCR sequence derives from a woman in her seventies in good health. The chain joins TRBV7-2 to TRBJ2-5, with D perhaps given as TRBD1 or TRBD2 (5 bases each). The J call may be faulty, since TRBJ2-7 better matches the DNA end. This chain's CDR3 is CASSLVGGYSYEQYF. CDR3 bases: TGTGCCAGCAGCTTAGTTGGGGGTTACTCCTACGAGCAGTACTTC.